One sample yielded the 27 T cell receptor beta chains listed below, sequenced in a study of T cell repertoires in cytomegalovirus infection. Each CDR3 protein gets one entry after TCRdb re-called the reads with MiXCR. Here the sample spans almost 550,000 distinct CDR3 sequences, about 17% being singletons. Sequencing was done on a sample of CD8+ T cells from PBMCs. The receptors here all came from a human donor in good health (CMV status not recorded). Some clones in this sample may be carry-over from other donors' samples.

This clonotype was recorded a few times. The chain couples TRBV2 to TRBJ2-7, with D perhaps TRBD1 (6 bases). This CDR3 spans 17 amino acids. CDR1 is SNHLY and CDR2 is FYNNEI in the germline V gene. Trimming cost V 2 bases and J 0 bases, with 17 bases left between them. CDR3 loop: CASSESELDRNSYEQYF. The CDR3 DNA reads TGTGCCAGCAGTGAAAGTGAATTGGACAGAAACTCCTACGAGCAGTACTTC. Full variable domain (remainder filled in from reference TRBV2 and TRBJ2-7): EPEVTQTPSHQVTQMGQEVILRCVPISNHLYFYWYRQILGQKVEFLVSFYNNEISEKSEIFDDQFSVERPDGSNFTLKIRSTKLEDSAMYFCASSESELDRNSYEQYFGPGTRLTVT.

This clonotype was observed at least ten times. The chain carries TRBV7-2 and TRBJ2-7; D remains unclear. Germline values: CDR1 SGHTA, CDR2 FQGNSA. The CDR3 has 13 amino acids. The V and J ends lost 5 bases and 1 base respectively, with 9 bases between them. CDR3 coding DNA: TGTGCCAGCAGCCCCCAAGCGTCCTACGAGCAGTACTTC. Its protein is CASSPQASYEQYF.

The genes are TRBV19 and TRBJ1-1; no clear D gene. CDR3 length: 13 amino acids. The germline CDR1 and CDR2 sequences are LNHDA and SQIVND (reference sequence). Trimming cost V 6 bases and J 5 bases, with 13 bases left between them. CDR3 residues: CASRVRGKTEAFF. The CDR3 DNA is TGTGCCAGTAGAGTACGAGGGAAGACTGAAGCTTTCTTT.

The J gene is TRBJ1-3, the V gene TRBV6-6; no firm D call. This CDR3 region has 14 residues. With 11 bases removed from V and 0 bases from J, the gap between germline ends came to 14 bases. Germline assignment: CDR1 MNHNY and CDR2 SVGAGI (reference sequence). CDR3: CAVTTVGSGNTIYF. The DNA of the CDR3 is TGTGCCGTCACAACTGTGGGCTCTGGAAACACCATATATTTT.

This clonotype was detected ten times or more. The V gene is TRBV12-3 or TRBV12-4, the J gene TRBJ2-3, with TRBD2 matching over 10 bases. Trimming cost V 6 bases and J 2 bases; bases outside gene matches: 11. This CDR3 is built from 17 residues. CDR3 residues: CASSTFWTSGFTDTQYF. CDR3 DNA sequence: TGTGCCAGCAGCACCTTCTGGACTAGCGGCTTCACAGATACGCAGTATTTT.

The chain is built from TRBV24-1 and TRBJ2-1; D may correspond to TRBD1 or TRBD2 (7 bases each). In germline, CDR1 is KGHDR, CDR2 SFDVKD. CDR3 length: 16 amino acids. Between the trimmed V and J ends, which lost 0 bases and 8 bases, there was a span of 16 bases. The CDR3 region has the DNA TGTGCCACCAGTGATTTGGGCCAGGGGGGGGTCGATGAGCAGTTCTTC. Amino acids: CATSDLGQGGVDEQFF.

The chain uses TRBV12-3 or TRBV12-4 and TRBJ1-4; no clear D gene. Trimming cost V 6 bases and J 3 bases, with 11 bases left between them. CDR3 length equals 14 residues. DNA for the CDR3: TGTGCCAGCAGCCCTGCTAGGTCTAATGAAAAACTGTTTTTT. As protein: CASSPARSNEKLFF.

The chain's CDR3 is CASSLKRLATNEKLFF. The CDR3, as DNA: TGTGCCAGCAGCTTGAAAAGGTTGGCAACTAATGAAAAACTGTTTTTT. The chain uses TRBV5-5 and TRBJ1-4; D unclear. CDR3 length equals 16 residues. V dropped 1 base and J dropped 0 bases, with 10 bases sitting between them. Germline values: CDR1 SGHKS, CDR2 YYEKEE (reference sequence).

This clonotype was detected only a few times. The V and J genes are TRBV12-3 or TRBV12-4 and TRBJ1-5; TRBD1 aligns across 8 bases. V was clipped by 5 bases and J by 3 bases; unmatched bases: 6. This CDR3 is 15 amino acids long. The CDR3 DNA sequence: TGTGCCAGCAGTACGACAGGGGCGTTCAATCAGCCCCAGCATTTT. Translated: CASSTTGAFNQPQHF.

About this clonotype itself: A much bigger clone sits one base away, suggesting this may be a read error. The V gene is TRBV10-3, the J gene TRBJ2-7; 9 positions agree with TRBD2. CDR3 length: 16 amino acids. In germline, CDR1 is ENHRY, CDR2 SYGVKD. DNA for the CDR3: TGTGCCATCAGTGAGTATATAGCGGGGGCTTCCTACGTGCAGTACTTC. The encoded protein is CAISEYIAGASYVQYF.

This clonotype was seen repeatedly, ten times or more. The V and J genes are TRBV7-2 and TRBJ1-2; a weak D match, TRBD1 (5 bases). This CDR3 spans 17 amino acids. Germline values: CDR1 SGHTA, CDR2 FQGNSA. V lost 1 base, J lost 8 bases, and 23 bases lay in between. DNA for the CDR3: TGTGCCAGCAGCTTAGTTAGGGGTCGGGCCCTTGAATCCGGCTACACCTTC. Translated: CASSLVRGRALESGYTF.

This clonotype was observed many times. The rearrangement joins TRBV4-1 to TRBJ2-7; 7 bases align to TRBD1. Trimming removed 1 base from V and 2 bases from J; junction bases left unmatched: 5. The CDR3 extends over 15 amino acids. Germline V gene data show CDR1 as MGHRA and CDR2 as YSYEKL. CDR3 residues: CASSQVWTGTYEQYF. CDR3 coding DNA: TGCGCCAGCAGCCAAGTCTGGACAGGCACCTACGAGCAGTACTTC.

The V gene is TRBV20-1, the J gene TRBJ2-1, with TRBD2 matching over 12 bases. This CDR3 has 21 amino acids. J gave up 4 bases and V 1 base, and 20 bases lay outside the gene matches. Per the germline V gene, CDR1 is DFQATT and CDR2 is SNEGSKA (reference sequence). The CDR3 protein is CSARGTSKMGLAGSLYNEQFF. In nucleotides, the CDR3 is TGCAGTGCTAGAGGGACTTCAAAAATGGGACTAGCGGGTAGTCTTTACAATGAGCAGTTCTTC.

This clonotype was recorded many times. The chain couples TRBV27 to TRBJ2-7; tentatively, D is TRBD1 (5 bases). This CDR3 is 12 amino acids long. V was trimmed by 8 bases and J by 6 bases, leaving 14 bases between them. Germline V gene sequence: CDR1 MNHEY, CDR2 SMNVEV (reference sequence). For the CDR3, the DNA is TGTGCCAGCCAAAAGGCAGGGCGCGAGCAGTACTTC. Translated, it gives CASQKAGREQYF.

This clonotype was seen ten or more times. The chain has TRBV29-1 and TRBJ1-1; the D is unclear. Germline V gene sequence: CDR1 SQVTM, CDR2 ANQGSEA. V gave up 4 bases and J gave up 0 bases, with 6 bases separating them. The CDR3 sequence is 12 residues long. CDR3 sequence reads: CSVGRVNTEAFF. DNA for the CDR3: TGCAGCGTTGGCCGTGTGAACACTGAAGCTTTCTTT.

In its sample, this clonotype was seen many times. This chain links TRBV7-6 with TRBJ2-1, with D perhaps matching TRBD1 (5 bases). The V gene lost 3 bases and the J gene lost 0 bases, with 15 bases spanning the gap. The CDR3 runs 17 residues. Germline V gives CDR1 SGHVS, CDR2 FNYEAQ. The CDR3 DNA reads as TGTGCCAGCAGCTTTGGCCAGGGATCGCGCTCCTACAATGAGCAGTTCTTC. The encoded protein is CASSFGQGSRSYNEQFF.

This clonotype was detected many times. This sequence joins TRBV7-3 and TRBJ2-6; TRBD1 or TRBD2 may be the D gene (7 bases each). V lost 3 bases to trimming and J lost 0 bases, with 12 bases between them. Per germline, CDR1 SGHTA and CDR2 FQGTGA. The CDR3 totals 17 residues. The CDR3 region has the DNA TGTGCCAGCAGCTTGACAGGGAGGGCCTCTGGGGCCAACGTCCTGACTTTC. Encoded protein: CASSLTGRASGANVLTF.

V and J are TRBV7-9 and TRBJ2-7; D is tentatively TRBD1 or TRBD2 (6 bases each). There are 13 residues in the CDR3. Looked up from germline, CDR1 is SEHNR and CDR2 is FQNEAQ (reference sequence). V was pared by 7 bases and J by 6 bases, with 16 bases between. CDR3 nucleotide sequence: TGTGCCAGCACCGGGGGCGGGGTGCCCGAGCAGTACTTC. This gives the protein CASTGGGVPEQYF.

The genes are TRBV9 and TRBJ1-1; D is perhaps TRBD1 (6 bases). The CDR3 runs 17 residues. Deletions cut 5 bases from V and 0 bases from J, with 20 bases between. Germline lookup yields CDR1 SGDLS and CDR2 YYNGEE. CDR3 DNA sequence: TGTGCCAGCAGTCCAGATGCGACAGGCCTCATGAACACTGAAGCTTTCTTT. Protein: CASSPDATGLMNTEAFF. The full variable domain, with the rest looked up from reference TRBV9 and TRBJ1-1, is DSGVTQTPKHLITATGQRVTLRCSPRSGDLSVYWYQQSLDQGLQFLIQYYNGEERAKGNILERFSAQQFPDLHSELNLSSLELGDSALYFCASSPDATGLMNTEAFFGQGTRLTVV.

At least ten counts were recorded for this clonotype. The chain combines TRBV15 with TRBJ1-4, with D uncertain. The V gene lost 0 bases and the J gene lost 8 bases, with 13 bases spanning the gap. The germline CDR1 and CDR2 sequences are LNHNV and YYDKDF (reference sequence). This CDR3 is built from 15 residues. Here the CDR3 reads CATSRDREGEEKLFF. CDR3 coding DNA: TGTGCCACCAGCAGAGATAGAGAGGGAGAGGAAAAACTGTTTTTT.

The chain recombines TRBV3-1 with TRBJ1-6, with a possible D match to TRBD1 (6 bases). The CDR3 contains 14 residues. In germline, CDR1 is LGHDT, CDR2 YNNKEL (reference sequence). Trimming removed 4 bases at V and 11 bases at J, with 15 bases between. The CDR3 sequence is CASSPKTQGTPLHF. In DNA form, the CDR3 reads TGTGCCAGCAGCCCGAAGACTCAGGGGACACCCCTCCACTTT.

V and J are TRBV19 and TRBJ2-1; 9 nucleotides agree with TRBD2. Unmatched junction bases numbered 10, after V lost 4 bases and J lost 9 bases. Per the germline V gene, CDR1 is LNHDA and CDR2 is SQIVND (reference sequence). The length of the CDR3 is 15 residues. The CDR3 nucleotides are TGTGCCAGTAGTAGCAGCGCGGGGGGGCAAAGTGAGCAGTTCTTC. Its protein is CASSSSAGGQSEQFF.

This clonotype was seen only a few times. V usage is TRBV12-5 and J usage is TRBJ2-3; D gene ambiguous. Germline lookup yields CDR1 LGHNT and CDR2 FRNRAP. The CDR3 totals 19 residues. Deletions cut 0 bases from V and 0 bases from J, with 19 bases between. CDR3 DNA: TGTGCTAGTGGTTTGGTAGTCTTCCTGGGGATTACTAGCACAGATACGCAGTATTTT. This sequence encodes CASGLVVFLGITSTDTQYF.

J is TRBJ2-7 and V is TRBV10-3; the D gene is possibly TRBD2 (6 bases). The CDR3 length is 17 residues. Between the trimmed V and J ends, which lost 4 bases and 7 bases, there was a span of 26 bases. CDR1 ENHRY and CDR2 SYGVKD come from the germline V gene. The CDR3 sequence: CAISGEVRGPFGGEQYF. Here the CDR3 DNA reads TGTGCCATCAGTGGGGAGGTCAGAGGACCCTTCGGAGGGGAGCAGTACTTC.

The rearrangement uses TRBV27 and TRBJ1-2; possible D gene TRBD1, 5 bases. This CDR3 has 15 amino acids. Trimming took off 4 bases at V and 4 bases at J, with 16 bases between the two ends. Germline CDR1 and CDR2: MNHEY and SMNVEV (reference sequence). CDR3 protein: CASSYTGGWPYGYTF. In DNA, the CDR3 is TGTGCCAGCAGTTACACAGGTGGATGGCCCTATGGCTACACCTTC.

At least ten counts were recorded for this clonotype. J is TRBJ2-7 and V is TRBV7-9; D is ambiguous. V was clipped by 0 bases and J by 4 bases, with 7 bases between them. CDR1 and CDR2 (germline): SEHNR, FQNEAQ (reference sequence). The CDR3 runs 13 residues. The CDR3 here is CASSLAERYEQYF. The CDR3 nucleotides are TGTGCCAGCAGCTTAGCCGAGAGGTACGAGCAGTACTTC.

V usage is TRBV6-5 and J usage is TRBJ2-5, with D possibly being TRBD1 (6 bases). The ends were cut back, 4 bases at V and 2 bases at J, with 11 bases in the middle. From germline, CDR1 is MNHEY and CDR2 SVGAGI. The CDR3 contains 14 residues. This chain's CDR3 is CASSSGQKQETQYF. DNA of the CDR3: TGTGCCAGCAGTTCGGGACAAAAACAAGAGACCCAGTACTTC.